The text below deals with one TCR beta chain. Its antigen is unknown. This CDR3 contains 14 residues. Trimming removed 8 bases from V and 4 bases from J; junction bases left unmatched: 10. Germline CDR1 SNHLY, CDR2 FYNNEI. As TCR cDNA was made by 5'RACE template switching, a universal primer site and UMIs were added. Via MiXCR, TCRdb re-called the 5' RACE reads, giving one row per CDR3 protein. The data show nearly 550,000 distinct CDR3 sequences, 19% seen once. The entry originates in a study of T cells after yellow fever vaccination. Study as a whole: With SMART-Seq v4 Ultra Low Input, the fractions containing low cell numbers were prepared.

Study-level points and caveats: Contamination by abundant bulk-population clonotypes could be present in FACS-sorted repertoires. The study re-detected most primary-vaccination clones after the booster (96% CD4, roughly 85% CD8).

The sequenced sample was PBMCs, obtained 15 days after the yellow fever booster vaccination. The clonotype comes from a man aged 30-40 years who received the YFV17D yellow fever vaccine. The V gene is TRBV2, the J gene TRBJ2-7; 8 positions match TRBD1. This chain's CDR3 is CASGGTGNSYEQYF. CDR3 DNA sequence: TGTGCCAGCGGCGGGACAGGCAACTCTTACGAGCAGTACTTC.